The rows below give T cell receptor beta chains drawn from one sample of a study of TIL therapy for anti-PD-1-resistant metastatic lung cancer. This table comes from immunoSEQ multiplex PCR, and its TCRdb copy is limited to in-frame clones, with some not included. This sample has 9,500 to 15,000 clones; 50% to 75% occur once, and the top ten carry more than 6.5%. Sequenced material: tumor tissue, taken at baseline. Receptors were obtained from a person between 30 and 79 years old with non-small cell lung cancer. Each CDR3 is given with its conserved first and last residue. A D gene is named only where the DNA matches it firmly. Clone size appears in some rows only: once, few, many, or a class for an expanded clone.

v_gene	abundance	d_gene	j_gene	CDR3aa	CDR3nt
TRBV6-5	.	.	TRBJ2-7	CATSHEGGYEQYF	TGTGCCACCTCCCACGAAGGGGGCTACGAGCAGTACTTC
TRBV19	few	.	TRBJ1-6	CASKGWTLNSPLHF	TGTGCCAGTAAGGGATGGACACTTAATTCACCCCTCCACTTT
TRBV4-1	few	.	TRBJ1-2	CASSQDPAGYGYTF	TGCGCCAGCAGCCAAGACCCCGCCGGCTATGGCTACACCTTC
TRBV5-6	.	.	TRBJ2-7	CASSSTGHLTYEQYF	TGTGCCAGCAGCTCCACGGGACACCTGACCTACGAGCAGTACTTC
TRBV20-1	.	TRBD1	TRBJ1-2	CSASRGPGQGARGYTF	TGCAGTGCTAGTCGCGGGCCGGGACAGGGGGCGCGTGGCTACACCTTC
TRBV15	few	.	TRBJ1-5	CATSRDLGQPQHF	TGTGCCACCAGCAGAGATCTCGGTCAGCCCCAGCATTTT
TRBV30	.	.	TRBJ2-7	CAWSHSYEQYF	TGTGCCTGGAGCCATAGCTACGAGCAGTACTTC
TRBV11-2	.	.	TRBJ2-4	CASSLDLDGTLAKNIQYF	TGTGCCAGCAGCTTAGATCTCGACGGGACGTTAGCCAAAAACATTCAGTACTTC
TRBV11-2	few	TRBD2	TRBJ2-1	CASSPVGTSGYNEQFF	TGTGCCAGCAGCCCTGTAGGGACTAGCGGATACAATGAGCAGTTCTTC
TRBV2	few	.	TRBJ1-6	CASNSAVAIYNSPLHF	TGTGCCAGCAATTCGGCCGTCGCGATCTATAATTCACCCCTCCACTTT
TRBV5-1	.	.	TRBJ2-1	CASSLAPGEQFF	TGCGCCAGCAGCTTGGCCCCCGGTGAGCAGTTCTTC
TRBV7-9	.	.	TRBJ2-5	CASSLVRDQETQYF	TGTGCCAGCAGCTTAGTCAGGGACCAAGAGACCCAGTACTTC
TRBV3-1/TRBV3-2	medium-sized	TRBD1	TRBJ2-3	CASSTGQRIWWEDTQYF	TGTGCCAGCAGCACGGGACAGCGGATTTGGTGGGAAGATACGCAGTATTTT
TRBV6-6	.	TRBD1	TRBJ2-7	CASSPPHGQGNYEQYF	TGTGCCAGCAGTCCACCCCACGGACAGGGTAACTACGAGCAGTACTTC
TRBV9	once	.	TRBJ2-3	CASSVEGETQYF	TGTGCCAGCAGCGTAGAGGGGGAGACGCAGTATTTT
TRBV19	.	.	TRBJ2-3	CASSGLRAGWADTQYF	TGTGCCAGTAGTGGACTCAGGGCGGGCTGGGCAGATACGCAGTATTTT
TRBV19	.	TRBD1	TRBJ2-2	CASTVGQGEAGELFF	TGTGCCAGTACCGTCGGACAGGGGGAGGCCGGGGAGCTGTTTTTT
TRBV25-1	.	TRBD1	TRBJ1-2	CASRGPGQGRPNYGYTF	TGTGCCAGCCGTGGGCCGGGACAGGGTAGGCCGAACTATGGCTACACCTTC
TRBV28	.	TRBD1	TRBJ1-6	CASCWDRDNSPLHF	TGTGCCAGCTGCTGGGACAGGGATAATTCACCCCTCCACTTT
TRBV24-1	.	.	TRBJ2-2	CATADGRLGAGELFF	TGTGCCACCGCGGACGGTCGGTTGGGGGCCGGGGAGCTGTTTTTT
TRBV28	few	TRBD1	TRBJ1-5	CASSSDRIGQPQHF	TGTGCCAGCAGTTCGGACAGGATAGGACAGCCCCAGCATTTT
TRBV5-1	.	.	TRBJ2-7	CASSLGQAFGEQYF	TGCGCCAGCAGCTTGGGACAGGCCTTCGGGGAGCAGTACTTC
TRBV2	.	.	TRBJ1-1	CASSELGEETEAFF	TGTGCCAGCAGTGAACTGGGGGAAGAAACTGAAGCTTTCTTT
TRBV18	.	.	TRBJ1-3	CASSPRAGGTIYF	TGTGCCAGCTCACCACGCGCAGGTGGCACCATATATTTT
TRBV5-1	.	.	TRBJ1-4	CASSLGTASTEKLFF	TGCGCCAGCAGCTTGGGGACGGCCTCTACGGAAAAACTGTTTTTT
TRBV18	few	.	TRBJ1-3	CASSPRDSGNTIYF	TGTGCCAGCTCACCCCGGGACTCTGGAAACACCATATATTTT
TRBV4-1	.	.	TRBJ2-1	CASSQEAQSSYNEQFF	TGCGCCAGCAGCCAAGAAGCCCAGAGCTCCTACAATGAGCAGTTCTTC
TRBV7-2	.	.	TRBJ2-1	CASSLLANSYNEQFF	TGTGCCAGCAGCTTACTAGCTAACTCCTACAATGAGCAGTTCTTC
TRBV6-6	few	TRBD1	TRBJ2-3	CASLKGQGTDTQYF	TGTGCCAGCTTAAAGGGACAGGGGACAGATACGCAGTATTTT
TRBV18	few	TRBD2	TRBJ2-1	CASSPLAGGYNEQFF	TGTGCCAGCTCACCACTAGCGGGGGGCTACAATGAGCAGTTCTTC
TRBV6-5	once	.	TRBJ1-2	CASIGGVDYGYTF	TGTGCCAGCATCGGAGGGGTCGACTATGGCTACACCTTC
TRBV19	.	.	TRBJ2-2	CASGTGFTGELFF	TGTGCCAGTGGCACAGGATTCACCGGGGAGCTGTTTTTT
TRBV19	.	.	TRBJ2-1	CASSSGRLDSEQFF	TGTGCCAGTAGTTCGGGGAGGCTCGATTCTGAGCAGTTCTTC
TRBV18	.	TRBD1	TRBJ1-4	CASSLRDSNEKLFF	TGTGCCAGCTCACTCCGGGACAGTAATGAAAAACTGTTTTTT
TRBV27	.	.	TRBJ2-1	CASSPSGTNNEQFF	TGTGCCAGCAGTCCCTCCGGGACAAACAATGAGCAGTTCTTC
TRBV5-1	.	TRBD2	TRBJ2-7	CASSSGGWASGSYEQYF	TGCGCCAGCAGCAGTGGAGGGTGGGCTAGCGGGTCCTACGAGCAGTACTTC
TRBV6-5	.	.	TRBJ2-7	CASSGGQPGTYEQYF	TGTGCCAGCAGCGGGGGACAGCCCGGGACCTACGAGCAGTACTTC